The next 10 T cell receptor beta chains were all read from a single sample in a study of blood T cell repertoires in COVID-19. TCRdb keeps only in-frame clones here, not all; method: immunoSEQ multiplex PCR. Here the sample spans 250,000 to 350,000 clones, about 93% being singletons. The sequencing input was PBMCs or T cells enriched from blood (not recorded which). All receptors derive from a woman aged 30 to 39 who had recovered from COVID-19.

The J gene is TRBJ2-1, the V gene TRBV29-1; possibly TRBD1 for D (6 bases). V lost 4 bases, J lost 8 bases, and 15 bases lay in between. The CDR3 loop spans 13 amino acids. CDR1 SQVTM and CDR2 ANQGSEA come from the germline V gene. In DNA, the CDR3 is TGCAGCGTTGTCAGGGGCGACCCCCATGAGCAGTTCTTC. Translation: CSVVRGDPHEQFF.

DNA for the CDR3: TGTGCCAGCAGTTACAGAGGACAGGGGGAAAAACTGTTTTTT. This codes for CASSYRGQGEKLFF. The V and J genes are TRBV6-5 and TRBJ1-4, with 9 bases identical to TRBD1. The V segment lost 2 bases and the J segment 8 bases; nucleotides outside the gene matches: 3. Germline CDR1 and CDR2: MNHEY and SVGAGI. The CDR3 consists of 14 residues.

The chain couples TRBV18 to TRBJ1-1, with D perhaps matching TRBD1 (6 bases). The CDR3 has 16 amino acids. Trimming removed 1 base at V and 2 bases at J, with 14 bases between. The germline V gene has CDR1 KGHSH and CDR2 LQKENI. This CDR3 is CASSPLETGINTEAFF. In DNA form, the CDR3 reads TGTGCCAGCTCACCACTTGAAACAGGGATAAACACTGAAGCTTTCTTT. The entire variable domain, with the rest obtained from reference TRBV18 and TRBJ1-1, is as follows: NAGVMQNPRHLVRRRGQEARLRCSPMKGHSHVYWYRQLPEEGLKFMVYLQKENIIDESGMPKERFSAEFPKEGPSILRIQQVVRGDSAAYFCASSPLETGINTEAFFGQGTRLTVV.

The rearrangement uses TRBV7-9 and TRBJ2-7; 10 positions match TRBD1. CDR1 and CDR2 from the germline V gene are SEHNR and FQNEAQ (reference sequence). V dropped 3 bases and J dropped 3; count of bases not matched to a gene: 2. The CDR3 is made up of 14 amino acids. CDR3 coding DNA: TGTGCCAGCAGCTTCGGACAGGGGGACTACGAGCAGTACTTC. This sequence encodes CASSFGQGDYEQYF.

This clone has a single count. The junction and the germline gene differ at one end; a read error may be behind it. The chain has TRBV28 and TRBJ2-1; 11 positions agree with TRBD2. From germline, CDR1 is MDHEN and CDR2 SYDVKM. This CDR3 has 15 amino acids. CDR3 bases: TGTGCCAGCAGTCAGACTAGCGGGACCTACAATGGGCAGTTCTTC. This encodes CASSQTSGTYNGQFF. The entire variable domain, with the rest obtained from reference TRBV28 and TRBJ2-1, is as follows: DVKVTQSSRYLVKRTGEKVFLECVQDMDHENMFWYRQDPGLGLRLIYFSYDVKMKEKGDIPEGYSVSREKKERFSLILESASTNQTSMYLCASSQTSGTYNGQFFGPGTRLTVL.

The V and J genes are TRBV3-1 (or the pseudogene TRBV3-2) and TRBJ1-4; possible D gene TRBD1, 5 bases. Germline V CDR1 and CDR2: LGHDT, YNNKEL (reference sequence). This CDR3 region has 16 residues. With 4 bases removed from V and 7 bases from J, the gap between germline ends came to 19 bases. The CDR3 here is CASSRLRDSGTEKLFF. The DNA of the CDR3 is TGTGCCAGCAGCCGGTTACGGGACTCTGGGACTGAAAAACTGTTTTTT.

The CDR3 DNA sequence: TGTGCCAGCAGCCAGGCAACCTCTGGGGCCAACGTCCTGACTTTC. Translation: CASSQATSGANVLTF. This chain uses TRBV13 with TRBJ2-6; no clear D gene. The germline gives CDR1 PRHDT, CDR2 FYEKMQ (reference sequence). V lost 5 bases and J lost 0, with 8 bases in between. The CDR3 has 15 residues.

This clone has more than one count but fewer than ten. This chain uses TRBV7-2 with TRBJ2-4; a possible D gene is TRBD2 (6 bases). Looked up from germline, CDR1 is SGHTA and CDR2 is FQGNSA. Trimming took off 3 bases at V and 9 bases at J, with 15 bases between the two ends. This CDR3 is built from 14 residues. The CDR3 region is CASSFRGGESIQYF. The DNA for the CDR3 is TGTGCCAGCAGCTTCCGGGGCGGGGAAAGCATTCAGTACTTC. Filled out from reference TRBV7-2 and TRBJ2-4, the complete variable domain reads GAGVSQSPSNKVTEKGKDVELRCDPISGHTALYWYRQSLGQGLEFLIYFQGNSAPDKSGLPSDRFSAERTGGSVSTLTIQRTQQEDSAVYLCASSFRGGESIQYFGAGTRLSVL.

The rearrangement uses TRBV28 and TRBJ2-7, with TRBD1 identical over 7 bases. Trimming removed 4 bases from V and 5 bases from J; junction bases left unmatched: 8. Germline CDR1 reads MDHEN; CDR2 reads SYDVKM. The CDR3 totals 14 residues. CDR3 region: CASSSQDRDHEQYF. The DNA for the CDR3 is TGTGCCAGCAGTTCTCAAGACAGGGACCACGAGCAGTACTTC.

J is TRBJ2-7 and V is TRBV6-5; 9 bases are shared with TRBD1. J lost 7 bases, V lost 4 bases, and 11 bases had no gene match. CDR1 MNHEY and CDR2 SVGAGI come from the germline V gene. The CDR3 sequence is 15 residues long. The CDR3 bases are TGTGCCAGCAGTTCCCGAAACAGGGGGCCAGAAGAGCAGTACTTC. It is translated as CASSSRNRGPEEQYF.